The 32 T cell receptor beta chains below come from one sample, sequenced in a study of blood T cell repertoires in COVID-19. Using immunoSEQ multiplex PCR, the repertoire was profiled, and TCRdb retains in-frame clones only, with some absent. The sample records fewer than 350,000 clones, 86% being singletons. Sequencing was performed on peripheral blood. Source of these receptors: a young woman with COVID-19, enrolled during active disease.

This clone was detected once. The V gene is TRBV11-2, the J gene TRBJ2-5, with D possibly being TRBD1 (6 bases). Germline-derived CDR1 and CDR2 are SGHAT and FQNNGV. V was trimmed by 3 bases and J by 4 bases, leaving 27 bases between them. This CDR3 contains 19 residues. The CDR3 DNA reads TGTGCCAGCAGCTTCTTAGCGTGGGAATTACAGGGTCGCGTAGAGACCCAGTACTTC. This encodes CASSFLAWELQGRVETQYF.

CDR3 coding DNA: TGTGCCAGCAGCTCCGTAACAGGGTACCATGGCTACACCTTC. Its translation is CASSSVTGYHGYTF. The V gene is TRBV5-4, the J gene TRBJ1-2; D is perhaps TRBD1 (6 bases). V shed 3 bases and J shed 6 bases, with 15 bases lying between them. CDR1 and CDR2 (germline): SGHNT, YYREEE (reference sequence). The CDR3 has 14 residues. Filled out from reference TRBV5-4 and TRBJ1-2, the complete variable domain reads ETGVTQSPTHLIKTRGQQVTLRCSSQSGHNTVSWYQQALGQGPQFIFQYYREEENGRGNFPPRFSGLQFPNYSSELNVNALELDDSALYLCASSSVTGYHGYTFGSGTRLTVV.

The CDR3: CAVGWDNTYEQYF. CDR3 DNA: TGTGCCGTAGGTTGGGACAACACCTACGAGCAGTACTTC. The J gene is TRBJ2-7, the V gene TRBV6-5, with a weak D call TRBD1 (6 bases). This CDR3 is built from 13 residues. V was cut by 11 bases and J by 2 bases, with 16 bases left in between. Germline V gene lookup returns CDR1 MNHEY and CDR2 SVGAGI.

This sequence joins TRBV4-1 and TRBJ1-4; D not certain. The CDR3 has 14 residues. Looked up from germline, CDR1 is MGHRA and CDR2 is YSYEKL. V lost 1 base to trimming and J lost 8 bases, with 11 bases between them. CDR3 DNA sequence: TGCGCCAGCAGCCAAGTGCAGGTTTACGAAAAACTGTTTTTT. It yields the protein CASSQVQVYEKLFF.

The chain employs TRBV5-6 and TRBJ2-1; perhaps TRBD2 as D (5 bases). V was trimmed by 1 base and J by 5 bases, leaving 13 bases between them. The CDR3 is made up of 15 amino acids. Germline V gives CDR1 SGHDT, CDR2 YYEEEE. The CDR3 protein is CASSLYETNHNEQFF. CDR3 nucleotide sequence: TGTGCCAGCAGCTTGTACGAGACTAACCACAATGAGCAGTTCTTC. Supplemented by reference TRBV5-6 and TRBJ2-1, the full variable domain reads DAGVTQSPTHLIKTRGQQVTLRCSPKSGHDTVSWYQQALGQGPQFIFQYYEEEERQRGNFPDRFSGHQFPNYSSELNVNALLLGDSALYLCASSLYETNHNEQFFGPGTRLTVL.

The CDR3 DNA follows: TGTGCCAGCAGCTTCCTTCAGGGTGGTGTGTCCTACGAGCAGTACTTC. As protein: CASSFLQGGVSYEQYF. The chain carries TRBV7-9 and TRBJ2-7; possible D gene TRBD1, 5 bases. Germline V lookup: CDR1 SEHNR, CDR2 FQNEAQ (reference sequence). V gave up 3 bases and J gave up 1 base, with 16 bases separating them. The CDR3 loop spans 16 amino acids.

This chain uses TRBV5-1 with TRBJ2-5; D is unresolved. V lost 5 bases to trimming and J lost 9 bases, with 17 bases between them. The CDR3 contains 13 residues. Germline V lookup: CDR1 SGHRS, CDR2 YFSETQ. The CDR3 is CASSDFSSRAQYF. In DNA form, the CDR3 reads TGCGCCAGCAGTGATTTCTCCAGTCGGGCCCAGTACTTC.

The chain combines TRBV4-2 with TRBJ1-2; TRBD1 matches at 11 bases. Germline values: CDR1 LGHNA, CDR2 YNFKEQ. The CDR3 is made up of 15 amino acids. V lost 1 base, J lost 7 bases, and 5 bases stayed unmatched. The CDR3 loop reads CASSQGTGGAGGYTF. CDR3 coding DNA: TGTGCCAGCAGCCAAGGGACAGGGGGCGCGGGTGGCTACACCTTC.

V gene TRBV6-1 combines with J gene TRBJ2-7; D is unresolved. CDR1 and CDR2 from the germline V gene are MNHNS and SASEGT. CDR3 length equals 15 residues. The ends were cut back, 0 bases at V and 2 bases at J, with 11 bases in the middle. The CDR3 DNA reads as TGTGCCAGCAGTGAAGCGCCCCGACAAGCCTACGAGCAGTACTTC. Its protein is CASSEAPRQAYEQYF.

The genes are TRBV9 and TRBJ2-2; TRBD2 matches 11 bases. Per the germline V gene, CDR1 is SGDLS and CDR2 is YYNGEE. This CDR3 is built from 16 residues. J gave up 7 bases and V 0 bases, and 5 bases lay outside the gene matches. The CDR3 region is CASSVAGLAEYGELFF. The CDR3 bases are TGTGCCAGCAGCGTAGCGGGACTAGCGGAATACGGGGAGCTGTTTTTT.

The chain uses TRBV7-9 and TRBJ2-3; TRBD1 matches at 8 bases. The germline V gene encodes CDR1 SEHNR and CDR2 FQNEAQ (reference sequence). The V and J ends lost 6 bases and 2 bases, in that order; junction bases with no gene match: 7. The CDR3 runs to 15 residues. CDR3 in DNA: TGTGCCAGCAGGCCTCCGGGACAGGCCACAGATACGCAGTATTTT. It specifies CASRPPGQATDTQYF.

The count of this clone is one. The genes are TRBV4-1 and TRBJ2-7; a possible D gene is TRBD1 (6 bases). CDR1 MGHRA and CDR2 YSYEKL come from the germline V gene. The germline V and J ends were trimmed by 3 bases and 2 bases, with 11 bases remaining between them. The CDR3 covers 14 residues. In DNA form, the CDR3 reads TGCGCCAGCAGCCAGCAGGGGTTCACCTACGAGCAGTACTTC. Amino acid sequence: CASSQQGFTYEQYF.

The V and J genes are TRBV6-1 and TRBJ2-5, with 10 nucleotides matching TRBD2. CDR3 size: 16 residues. The germline V gene has CDR1 MNHNS and CDR2 SASEGT. Unmatched junction bases numbered 10, after V lost 4 bases and J lost 5 bases. CDR3 coding DNA: TGTGCCAGCAGTGCCTCCCACCTAGCGGGGGTGGAGACCCAGTACTTC. Its protein product is CASSASHLAGVETQYF.

V usage is TRBV19 and J usage is TRBJ2-3; 8 nucleotides agree with TRBD1. CDR1 and CDR2 from the germline V gene are LNHDA and SQIVND (reference sequence). The trim removed 10 bases at V and 3 bases at J, leaving 9 bases unmatched. This CDR3 has 14 amino acids. CDR3 sequence reads: CATSQGAGTDTQYF. The CDR3 nucleotides read TGTGCCACCAGCCAGGGGGCTGGAACAGATACGCAGTATTTT.

The V gene is TRBV11-2, the J gene TRBJ2-2, with 11 bases fitting TRBD2. The J segment lost 3 bases and the V segment lost 4 bases, leaving 1 base of the junction unmatched. Germline V gene lookup returns CDR1 SGHAT and CDR2 FQNNGV. The CDR3 runs to 15 residues. The CDR3: CASSSSGGYTGELFF. The CDR3 coding sequence is TGTGCCAGCAGCTCTAGCGGGGGGTACACCGGGGAGCTGTTTTTT.

The rearrangement joins TRBV9 to TRBJ1-3; TRBD1 is a possible D gene (6 bases). V was clipped by 3 bases and J by 5 bases, with 9 bases between them. The CDR3 length is 13 residues. Germline-derived CDR1 and CDR2 are SGDLS and YYNGEE. CDR3 sequence: CASSDRVRNTIYF. DNA of the CDR3: TGTGCCAGCAGCGACAGGGTTAGAAACACCATATATTTT.

CDR3 DNA: TGTGCCAGCAGCTTATCAGGGGACCACGAGCAGTACTTC. Residues: CASSLSGDHEQYF. The rearrangement joins TRBV7-9 to TRBJ2-7, with D possibly being TRBD1 (6 bases). Germline CDR1 is SEHNR and CDR2 is FQNEAQ (reference sequence). This CDR3 has 13 residues. V was shortened by 2 bases and J by 5 bases, with 10 bases between the two germline ends.

The chain combines TRBV27 with TRBJ1-6; the match to TRBD1 covers 7 bases. CDR1 and CDR2 from the germline V gene are MNHEY and SMNVEV (reference sequence). This CDR3 is built from 15 residues. Germline trimming cut 6 bases from V and 6 bases from J; bases unmatched to any gene: 8. The CDR3 DNA reads TGTGCCAGCAGCCGGACGACAGGGATTAATTCACCCCTCCACTTT. Translating it yields CASSRTTGINSPLHF.

This chain joins TRBV10-3 and TRBJ1-6, with no clear D. Germline CDR1 is ENHRY and CDR2 is SYGVKD. The V and J ends lost 6 bases and 6 bases respectively, with 12 bases between them. The CDR3 consists of 14 residues. In nucleotides, the CDR3 is TGTGCCATCAGACCGGGAGGGTTTAATTCACCCCTCCACTTT. This gives the protein CAIRPGGFNSPLHF.

The chain has TRBV5-1 and TRBJ2-7; weak D call: TRBD2 (6 bases). V dropped 7 bases and J dropped 6 bases, with 17 bases sitting between them. Germline CDR1 and CDR2: SGHRS and YFSETQ. The CDR3 has 13 amino acids. Here the CDR3 reads CASSLGGTGEQYF. The CDR3, as DNA: TGCGCCAGCTCCCTTGGGGGGACGGGCGAGCAGTACTTC.

The chain recombines TRBV19 with TRBJ1-2; weak D call: TRBD1 (5 bases). Germline V CDR1 and CDR2: LNHDA, SQIVND (reference sequence). Trimming shortened V by 7 bases and J by 2 bases, and 23 bases separated the two germline ends. The CDR3 covers 17 residues. The CDR3 coding sequence is TGTGCCAGTATCAACAGGACGCGATTGGGCGTCAACTATGGCTACACCTTC. This encodes CASINRTRLGVNYGYTF.

The rearrangement uses TRBV5-6 and TRBJ1-3, with a possible D match to TRBD1 (6 bases). V gave up 4 bases and J gave up 4 bases, with 12 bases separating them. Per germline, CDR1 SGHDT and CDR2 YYEEEE. This CDR3 contains 14 residues. The DNA for the CDR3 is TGTGCCAGCAGCGATACAGGGCCAGGAAACACCATATATTTT. It encodes CASSDTGPGNTIYF.

The chain uses TRBV6-5 and TRBJ2-7; TRBD2 is a possible D gene (6 bases). Germline V CDR1 and CDR2: MNHEY, SVGAGI. V lost 0 bases, J lost 0 bases, and 12 bases lay in between. The CDR3 is made up of 16 amino acids. DNA of the CDR3: TGTGCCAGCAGTTACTCGGGGGGACGGATCTCCTACGAGCAGTACTTC. This sequence encodes CASSYSGGRISYEQYF.

The rearrangement links TRBV4-1 to TRBJ2-7; D call uncertain. The CDR3 has 16 amino acids. Trimming removed 4 bases from V and 0 bases from J, with 16 bases in between. The germline gives CDR1 MGHRA, CDR2 YSYEKL. Here the CDR3 reads CASSPSGSWSSYEQYF. For the CDR3, the DNA is TGCGCCAGCAGCCCTTCCGGCAGCTGGAGCTCCTACGAGCAGTACTTC.

The chain is built from TRBV5-1 and TRBJ2-7; TRBD2 agrees at 11 bases. The germline CDR1 and CDR2 sequences are SGHRS and YFSETQ. This CDR3 contains 17 residues. The ends lost 4 bases at V and 3 bases at J; junction bases unmatched: 12. The CDR3 sequence is CASSRGLAAGEVYEQYF. CDR3 bases: TGCGCCAGCAGCCGGGGACTAGCGGCGGGTGAGGTCTACGAGCAGTACTTC. The full variable domain, with the rest looked up from reference TRBV5-1 and TRBJ2-7, is KAGVTQTPRYLIKTRGQQVTLSCSPISGHRSVSWYQQTPGQGLQFLFEYFSETQRNKGNFPGRFSGRQFSNSRSEMNVSTLELGDSALYLCASSRGLAAGEVYEQYFGPGTRLTVT.

This sequence joins TRBV7-2 and TRBJ1-1, with D possibly matching TRBD1 (5 bases). Trimming shortened V by 1 base and J by 1 base, and 10 bases separated the two germline ends. This CDR3 spans 15 amino acids. Germline CDR1 SGHTA, CDR2 FQGNSA. CDR3 residues: CASSLEGRRNTEAFF. The CDR3 DNA is TGTGCCAGCAGCTTAGAGGGGCGGAGGAACACTGAAGCTTTCTTT.

This clone came up once. The chain combines TRBV24-1 with TRBJ2-1; weak D call: TRBD2 (5 bases). This CDR3 comprises 15 residues. Germline V CDR1 and CDR2: KGHDR, SFDVKD. V was cut by 4 bases and J by 8 bases, with 17 bases left in between. Here the CDR3 reads CATSDTRGSGHEQFF. Here the CDR3 DNA reads TGTGCCACCAGTGACACCAGAGGGTCTGGGCATGAGCAGTTCTTC.

The chain recombines TRBV6-5 with TRBJ2-1; 8 positions match TRBD1. Losses at the gene ends were 6 bases for V and 8 bases for J; bases not matched to a gene: 9. The V gene's germline CDR1 is MNHEY and CDR2 SVGAGI. The CDR3 is 14 amino acids. CDR3 region: CASSSDRGLHEQFF. The DNA for the CDR3 is TGTGCCAGCAGCAGCGACAGGGGTCTACATGAGCAGTTCTTC.

The DNA of the CDR3 is TGTGCCAGCGCTATACGGAACACTGAAGCTTTCTTT. Its translation: CASAIRNTEAFF. V gene TRBV30 combines with J gene TRBJ1-1; no reliable D call. Between the trimmed V and J ends, which lost 8 bases and 1 base, there was a span of 11 bases. This CDR3 contains 12 residues. CDR1 and CDR2 from the germline V gene are GTSNPN and SVGIG (reference sequence).

The CDR3 here is CASSFSLGGNTEAFF. In nucleotides, the CDR3 is TGTGCCAGCAGCTTCAGCCTCGGGGGGAACACTGAAGCTTTCTTT. This sequence joins TRBV5-4 and TRBJ1-1; a weak D match, TRBD1 (5 bases). Germline CDR1 and CDR2: SGHNT and YYREEE (reference sequence). This CDR3 spans 15 amino acids. V was pared by 2 bases and J by 1 base, with 12 bases between.

The chain uses TRBV15 and TRBJ1-1; the D gene is possibly TRBD1 (5 bases). The CDR3 has 14 amino acids. V was pared by 0 bases and J by 6 bases, with 11 bases between. Germline V lookup: CDR1 LNHNV, CDR2 YYDKDF (reference sequence). The CDR3 DNA sequence: TGTGCCACCAGCAGAGATCGGGGGGAGGCTGAAGCTTTCTTT. It is translated as CATSRDRGEAEAFF.

The chain is built from TRBV9 and TRBJ1-2; D is unresolved. Germline CDR1 is SGDLS and CDR2 is YYNGEE. V shed 3 bases and J shed 13 bases, with 16 bases lying between them. The CDR3 spans 12 residues. This CDR3 is CASSASRKTLTF. CDR3 bases: TGTGCCAGCAGCGCCTCGAGAAAGACTCTCACCTTC. The whole variable domain, remainder taken from reference TRBV9 and TRBJ1-2, is DSGVTQTPKHLITATGQRVTLRCSPRSGDLSVYWYQQSLDQGLQFLIQYYNGEERAKGNILERFSAQQFPDLHSELNLSSLELGDSALYFCASSASRKTLTFGSGTRLTVV.